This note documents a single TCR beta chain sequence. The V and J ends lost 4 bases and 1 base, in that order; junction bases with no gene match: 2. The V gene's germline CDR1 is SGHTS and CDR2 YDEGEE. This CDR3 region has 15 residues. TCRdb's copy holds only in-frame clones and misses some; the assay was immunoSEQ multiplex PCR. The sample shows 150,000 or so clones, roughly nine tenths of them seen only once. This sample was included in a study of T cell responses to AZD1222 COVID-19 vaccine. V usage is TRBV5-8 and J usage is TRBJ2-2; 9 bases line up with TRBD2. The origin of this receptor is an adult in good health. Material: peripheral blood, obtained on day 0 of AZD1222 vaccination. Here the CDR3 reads CASSQTSGNTGELFF. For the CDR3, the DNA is TGTGCCAGCAGCCAGACTAGCGGGAACACCGGGGAGCTGTTTTTT.